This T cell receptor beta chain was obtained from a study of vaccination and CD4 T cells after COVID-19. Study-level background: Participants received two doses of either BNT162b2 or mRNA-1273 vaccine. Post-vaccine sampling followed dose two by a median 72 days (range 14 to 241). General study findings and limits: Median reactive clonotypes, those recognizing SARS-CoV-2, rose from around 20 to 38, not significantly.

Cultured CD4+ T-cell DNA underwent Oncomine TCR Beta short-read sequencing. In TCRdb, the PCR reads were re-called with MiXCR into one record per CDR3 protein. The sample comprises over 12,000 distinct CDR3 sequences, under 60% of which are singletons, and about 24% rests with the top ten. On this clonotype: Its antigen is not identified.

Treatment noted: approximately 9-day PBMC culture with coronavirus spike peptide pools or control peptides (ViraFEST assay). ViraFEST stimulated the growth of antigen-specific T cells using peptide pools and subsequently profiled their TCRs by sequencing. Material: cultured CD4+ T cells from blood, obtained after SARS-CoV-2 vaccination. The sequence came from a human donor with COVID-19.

The CDR3: CASRAGSGANVLTF. The CDR3 coding sequence is TGTGCCAGCAGGGCGGGCTCTGGGGCCAACGTCCTGACTTTC. The V call is TRBV6-1, the J call TRBJ2-6, with D possibly TRBD2 on 5 matching bases. The V and J ends lost 6 bases and 0 bases respectively, with 6 bases between them. CDR1 is MNHNS, CDR2 SASEGT, per germline. CDR3 length: 14 residues.